This passage covers 9 T cell receptor beta chains from one sample sequenced in a study of cytomegalovirus exposure and HLA in healthy donors (dated by TCRdb to 2016 to 2017). Libraries were made using the immunoSEQ multiplex PCR assay. The multiplex PCR relied on a mix of 60 forward primers for TCR Vbeta segments and 13 reverse primers for TCR Jbeta segments. The immuneACCESS repertoire file appears here via TCRdb, limited to in-frame rearrangements. These files lack a portion of the clones; in checked studies, under half of the deficit traces to unresolved V genes, and the cause of the others is not known. This sample's table carries about 190,000 clones. 6.5% of the sample lies in the top ten. The sequencing input was PBMCs. All receptors derive from a man aged 30 to 39 in good health and CMV-seronegative.

V is TRBV30 and J is TRBJ1-4; TRBD1 matches at 9 bases. J was trimmed by 6 bases and V by 7 bases; bases with no gene match: 6. The CDR3 spans 13 residues. Germline V gives CDR1 GTSNPN, CDR2 SVGIG (reference sequence). The CDR3 loop reads CASQGTGYEKLFF. The DNA for the CDR3 is TGTGCCTCCCAGGGGACAGGGTATGAAAAACTGTTTTTT. The entire variable domain, with the rest obtained from reference TRBV30 and TRBJ1-4, is as follows: SQTIHQWPATLVQPVGSPLSLECTVEGTSNPNLYWYRQAAGRGLQLLFYSVGIGQISSEVPQNLSASRPQDRQFILSSKKLLLSDSGFYLCASQGTGYEKLFFGSGTQLSVL.

V and J are TRBV10-3 and TRBJ2-5, with no clear D. The CDR3 has 15 amino acids. V was trimmed by 2 bases and J by 3 bases, leaving 13 bases between them. CDR1 ENHRY and CDR2 SYGVKD come from the germline V gene. The CDR3, as DNA: TGTGCCATCAGTGAGCAAGCCAAAAGTAAAGAGACCCAGTACTTC. Protein sequence: CAISEQAKSKETQYF.

The CDR3 reads CASSFTQGGGYTF. The CDR3 coding sequence is TGTGCCAGCAGCTTCACACAGGGTGGAGGCTACACCTTC. The V and J genes are TRBV7-9 and TRBJ1-2; a weak D match, TRBD1 (6 bases). The CDR3 covers 13 residues. Trimming left V 3 bases short and J 8 bases short, with 13 bases between. Germline CDR1 is SEHNR and CDR2 is FQNEAQ (reference sequence).

The chain recombines TRBV18 with TRBJ2-1; D perhaps matches TRBD1 (6 bases). Per germline, CDR1 KGHSH and CDR2 LQKENI. Trimming removed 6 bases from V and 9 bases from J, with 21 bases in between. The CDR3 spans 15 residues. The DNA of the CDR3 is TGTGCCAGCTCCTCCGGGACCTCTCTGGGGGCTGAGCAGTTCTTC. Translated: CASSSGTSLGAEQFF.

The V gene is TRBV5-4, the J gene TRBJ1-2, with unresolved D. The CDR3 consists of 11 residues. Germline-derived CDR1 and CDR2 are SGHNT and YYREEE (reference sequence). Trimming shortened V by 4 bases and J by 8 bases, and 9 bases separated the two germline ends. CDR3 in amino acids: CASSREGGYTF. The CDR3 DNA reads TGTGCCAGCAGCCGGGAGGGAGGCTACACCTTC.

This rearrangement joins TRBV30 to TRBJ2-7, with TRBD2 matching 7 bases. Germline CDR1 is GTSNPN and CDR2 is SVGIG (reference sequence). The CDR3 consists of 13 residues. V lost 0 bases and J lost 3; bases outside the gene matches: 2. This CDR3 reads CAWSVIAGYEQYF. In DNA form, the CDR3 reads TGTGCCTGGAGTGTCATAGCGGGCTACGAGCAGTACTTC.

V and J are TRBV18 and TRBJ2-2; D is unclear. The CDR3 has 13 residues. With 3 bases removed from V and 2 bases from J, the gap between germline ends came to 4 bases. From germline, CDR1 is KGHSH and CDR2 LQKENI. CDR3 protein: CASSPRNTGELFF. The CDR3 nucleotides are TGTGCCAGCTCACCGAGAAACACCGGGGAGCTGTTTTTT.

The rearrangement joins TRBV7-2 to TRBJ1-6; a possible D gene is TRBD1 (6 bases). Germline CDR1 and CDR2: SGHTA and FQGNSA. The length of the CDR3 is 15 residues. Trimming shortened V by 5 bases and J by 13 bases, and 21 bases separated the two germline ends. CDR3 region: CASSPSYGTTFPLHF. Here the CDR3 DNA reads TGTGCCAGCAGCCCCAGCTACGGGACAACATTCCCCCTCCACTTT.

Turning to this clone: Different DNA sequences within this sample yield the same CDR3. The chain combines TRBV28 with TRBJ2-2; TRBD1 agrees at 7 bases. The CDR3 contains 16 residues. Germline CDR1 reads MDHEN; CDR2 reads SYDVKM. J gave up 1 base and V 6 bases, and 8 bases lay outside the gene matches. The CDR3: CASRALRQGNTGELFF. The DNA for the CDR3 is TGTGCCAGCAGAGCTCTTAGACAGGGGAACACCGGGGAGCTGTTTTTT.